The clone carrying this T cell receptor beta chain was detected a few times. Those enrolled, adults aged roughly 18 to 89 years, came from 20 to 25 US areas. The data were taken from a study of blood T cell repertoires in COVID-19. Clones were read by immunoSEQ multiplex PCR, and TCRdb kept only the in-frame ones, dropping some. The sample has hundreds of thousands of clones, about 83% seen once. The CDR3 runs to 17 residues. The V gene lost 0 bases and the J gene lost 0 bases, with 13 bases spanning the gap. Germline V gene data show CDR1 as SGDLS and CDR2 as YYNGEE. The V and J genes are TRBV9 and TRBJ1-3; D is uncertain. The TCR sequence derives from a woman in her 50s who had recovered from COVID-19. Material for sequencing was PBMCs or T cells enriched from blood (not recorded which). CDR3 in amino acids: CASSVALHSTSGNTIYF. In DNA form, the CDR3 reads TGTGCCAGCAGCGTAGCTCTCCACAGCACCTCTGGAAACACCATATATTTT.